The rows below give T cell receptor beta chains drawn from one sample of a study of T cells in localized non-small cell lung cancer. Sequenced by immunoSEQ multiplex PCR; TCRdb stores in-frame clones only, minus some. Seen here are about 27,000 clones, about 90% observed once, and the top ten hold about 1%. Sample: peripheral blood, taken before any cancer treatment. These receptors were taken from a woman aged 35 to 75 with stage I lung adenocarcinoma. The CDR3 runs from the conserved cysteine through the conserved F or W. D genes are given only for firm matches. Only some rows state a clone size, as once, few, many or a class for expanded clones.

D,V,J,size,length,DNA,CDR3
-,TRBV5-5,TRBJ1-1,-,12,TGTGCCAGCAGCCTCCCCCACACTGAAGCTTTCTTT,CASSLPHTEAFF
TRBD2,TRBV4-3,TRBJ2-3,-,18,TGCGCCAGCAGCCAAGGTTTGGGACTAGCGGGGGTCACAGATACGCAGTATTTT,CASSQGLGLAGVTDTQYF
-,TRBV11-3,TRBJ2-2,-,14,TGTGCCAGCAGCTTAGGCCCGTCCAACGGGGAGCTGTTTTTT,CASSLGPSNGELFF
-,TRBV15,TRBJ2-1,-,15,TGTGCCACCAGTGTAGACCGTGAAGGGTACAATGAGCAGTTCTTC,CATSVDREGYNEQFF
TRBD1,TRBV6-5,TRBJ2-5,-,16,TGTGCCAGCAGTTACTCTAACAGGGGCGGCCAAAGGACCCAGTACTTC,CASSYSNRGGQRTQYF
-,TRBV30,TRBJ1-2,-,13,TGTGCCTGGAGTGCGGGCAGGGTAGGAGGCTACACCTTC,CAWSAGRVGGYTF
TRBD1,TRBV29-1,TRBJ2-5,-,12,TGCAGCGCGGGGACAGGGGGCGAGACCCAGTACTTC,CSAGTGGETQYF
-,TRBV27,TRBJ1-5,-,16,TGTGCCAGCAGTTTAGTGGGGAACTCCCCTAGTCAGCCCCAGCATTTT,CASSLVGNSPSQPQHF
TRBD1,TRBV4-1,TRBJ1-2,-,20,TGCGCCAGCAGCCAAGACCCTAACCGGGACAGGGGCTTAGCAGGGGATGGCTACACCTTC,CASSQDPNRDRGLAGDGYTF
-,TRBV18,TRBJ1-4,-,13,TGTGCCAGCTCAGGGGGCGCAGGGGAAAAACTGTTTTTT,CASSGGAGEKLFF
-,TRBV5-6,TRBJ2-5,-,14,TGTGCCAGCAGCTTGGGAGTTGGAGAAGAGACCCAGTACTTC,CASSLGVGEETQYF
TRBD1,TRBV27,TRBJ2-7,-,12,TGTGCCAGCAGTTTAAGACAGGGCGAGCAGTACTTC,CASSLRQGEQYF
TRBD2,TRBV27,TRBJ2-1,-,20,TGTGCCAGCAGTCTTCGGACTAGCGGGGGCTCTCAGAGATCCTACAATGAGCAGTTCTTC,CASSLRTSGGSQRSYNEQFF
-,TRBV15,TRBJ2-2,-,16,TGTGCCACCAGCAGACGAACAGGGACGAACACCGGGGAGCTGTTTTTT,CATSRRTGTNTGELFF
TRBD1,TRBV5-5,TRBJ1-1,-,14,TGTGCCAGCACCGTGACAGGGCGGAACACTGAAGCTTTCTTT,CASTVTGRNTEAFF
TRBD1,TRBV10-2,TRBJ1-2,-,15,TGCGCCAGTTCCTCGGGACAGGGGTCGAACTATGGCTACACCTTC,CASSSGQGSNYGYTF
TRBD1,TRBV6-4,TRBJ2-2,medium-sized,14,TGTGCCAGCAGTGAGGCAGGGGGCACCGGGGAGCTGTTTTTT,CASSEAGGTGELFF
-,TRBV9,TRBJ2-3,-,21,TGTGCCAGCAGCCTCACGTACACAGGAGCCCCCACCGGCCGGATCACAGATACGCAGTATTTT,CASSLTYTGAPTGRITDTQYF
-,TRBV4-1,TRBJ2-2,-,16,TGCGCCAGCAGCTACCTAAGGACACCGAACACCGGGGAGCTGTTTTTT,CASSYLRTPNTGELFF
TRBD2,TRBV27,TRBJ2-1,-,19,TGTGCCAGCAGACTACCGTCCGGGACTAGCGGGGTTTTAAACAATGAGCAGTTCTTC,CASRLPSGTSGVLNNEQFF
-,TRBV7-2,TRBJ1-1,once,13,TGTGCCAGCAGCAAGGGAACGAACACTGAAGCTTTCTTT,CASSKGTNTEAFF
-,TRBV27,TRBJ1-5,-,15,TGTGCCAGCAGTTCAAATGCAGGGGTCAATCAGCCCCAGCATTTT,CASSSNAGVNQPQHF
-,TRBV7-9,TRBJ1-3,-,14,TGTGCCAGCAGCTTGGGCAGCTCTGGAAACACCATATATTTT,CASSLGSSGNTIYF
TRBD2,TRBV19,TRBJ2-3,-,15,TGTGCCAGTAGTGAGCGGGAGATGAGCACAGATACGCAGTATTTT,CASSEREMSTDTQYF
-,TRBV28,TRBJ1-6,-,21,TGTGCCAGCAGCCTAGGGTCGATAGACACCCGGACGAGCTCCTATAATTCACCCCTCCACTTT,CASSLGSIDTRTSSYNSPLHF
TRBD2,TRBV7-9,TRBJ2-7,-,15,TGTGCCAGCAGCTTAGCTCTAGCGGGGTTTTACGAGCAGTACTTC,CASSLALAGFYEQYF
-,TRBV6-5,TRBJ1-5,-,14,TGTGCCAGCAGTTACTCGAGGGGGGGTGAGCCCCAGCATTTT,CASSYSRGGEPQHF
TRBD1,TRBV7-9,TRBJ1-1,-,18,TGTGCCAGCAGCTCCCAAGGCGGACAGGGTGTGTTGAACACTGAAGCTTTCTTT,CASSSQGGQGVLNTEAFF
-,TRBV6-5,TRBJ2-3,-,14,TGTGCCAGCAGTTACCGAAGTCAGACAGATACGCAGTATTTT,CASSYRSQTDTQYF
TRBD1,TRBV7-2,TRBJ1-6,few,16,TGTGCCAGCAGCGCCCGACAGGGCTCCTATAATTCACCCCTCCACTTT,CASSARQGSYNSPLHF